The 11 T cell receptor beta chains in this list originate from one sample, sequenced in a study of T cells in Graves' hyperthyroidism and ophthalmopathy. From RNA transcripts, TCR beta CDR3 regions were amplified. HTBI primers drove first-round RT-PCR of the TCR CDR3. Each CDR3 protein is one row after TCRdb ran MiXCR on the multiplex PCR reads. The table includes approximately 600,000 distinct CDR3 sequences, roughly 14% detected once. The sequenced sample consisted of blood. The receptors here all came from a woman aged 40 to 55 with Graves' ophthalmopathy.

A word on this clonotype: This clone may be a read error of a much larger clone one base away. This chain uses TRBV27 with TRBJ1-2; 9 nucleotides align to TRBD1. Per germline, CDR1 MNHEY and CDR2 SMNVEV (reference sequence). The CDR3 has 14 residues. Here the CDR3 DNA reads TGTGCCAGAAGTTCCGGGACAGGGAGGTATGGCTACACCTTC. This translates into CARSSGTGRYGYTF.

This clonotype was counted ten times or more. This chain uses TRBV24-1 with TRBJ2-7, with D hard to call. V was trimmed by 4 bases and J by 1 base, leaving 7 bases between them. This CDR3 comprises 13 residues. CDR1 is KGHDR and CDR2 is SFDVKD in the germline V gene. The CDR3 bases are TGTGCCACCAGTGACCCCGAGTCCTACGAGCAGTACTTC. Translation: CATSDPESYEQYF.

The sample holds many counts of this clonotype. CDR3 sequence reads: CASSSGLAGGATETQYF. As DNA, the CDR3 is TGTGCCAGCAGTTCGGGACTAGCGGGAGGAGCGACAGAGACCCAGTACTTC. The chain is built from TRBV6-2 or TRBV6-3 and TRBJ2-5; 15 positions agree with TRBD2. Germline CDR1 and CDR2: MNHEY and SVGEGT. V was pared by 4 bases and J by 4 bases, with 7 bases of the junction left unmatched. The CDR3 totals 17 residues.

The CDR3 bases are TGCGCCAGCAGCTTGTTCCGGGTGGAGACCCAGTACTTC. It yields the protein CASSLFRVETQYF. The chain links TRBV5-1 to TRBJ2-5; no definite D call. Trimming took 1 base from V and 5 from J, leaving 9 bases between them. There are 13 residues in the CDR3. CDR1 is SGHRS, CDR2 YFSETQ, per germline. Full variable domain (remainder filled in from reference TRBV5-1 and TRBJ2-5): KAGVTQTPRYLIKTRGQQVTLSCSPISGHRSVSWYQQTPGQGLQFLFEYFSETQRNKGNFPGRFSGRQFSNSRSEMNVSTLELGDSALYLCASSLFRVETQYFGPGTRLLVL.

This clonotype came up many times. The chain uses TRBV7-2 and TRBJ1-1; the D is unclear. Germline CDR1 SGHTA, CDR2 FQGNSA. The CDR3 totals 14 residues. The V end lost 2 bases, the J end lost 3 bases, and 10 bases lay between the germline ends. In DNA, the CDR3 is TGTGCCAGCAGCTTAATGGGCAGCCACACTGAAGCTTTCTTT. Translating it yields CASSLMGSHTEAFF.

This clonotype showed up many times. In nucleotides, the CDR3 is TGTGCCAGCAGCCCCACGGGGGAGAGGACTGAAGCTTTCTTT. Its translation is CASSPTGERTEAFF. The chain employs TRBV7-9 and TRBJ1-1, with a tentative D call TRBD1 (5 bases). CDR1 is SEHNR and CDR2 is FQNEAQ in the germline V gene (reference sequence). Trimming pared 5 bases from V and 5 bases from J, leaving 15 bases between. The CDR3 extends over 14 amino acids.

This clonotype was found many times. The chain combines TRBV6-1 with TRBJ2-7; TRBD1 or TRBD2 may be the D gene (5 bases each). CDR1 is MNHNS, CDR2 SASEGT, per germline. V shed 4 bases and J shed 0 bases, with 13 bases lying between them. The CDR3 is made up of 15 amino acids. The CDR3 DNA follows: TGTGCCAGCAGTGTGAACTCAGGGAGCTCCTACGAGCAGTACTTC. Translating gives CASSVNSGSSYEQYF.

The gene calls are TRBV12-3 or TRBV12-4 and TRBJ1-1; the D gene is possibly TRBD1 (5 bases). CDR3 size: 12 residues. V was trimmed by 4 bases and J by 11 bases, leaving 14 bases between them. CDR3 DNA sequence: TGTGCCAGCAGTTCCGACAGCTCGGGCGCTTTCTTT. Encoded protein: CASSSDSSGAFF.

This clonotype came up a few times. V is TRBV28 and J is TRBJ1-6, with 7 bases matching TRBD1. CDR3 length equals 15 residues. Germline V gene sequence: CDR1 MDHEN, CDR2 SYDVKM. V gave up 1 base and J gave up 9 bases; unmatched junction bases: 6. Written as DNA, the CDR3 is TGTGCCAGCAGTTTATATGACAGGGTGATTTCACCCCTCCACTTT. Translated, it gives CASSLYDRVISPLHF. Drawing the rest from reference TRBV28 and TRBJ1-6, the complete variable domain is DVKVTQSSRYLVKRTGEKVFLECVQDMDHENMFWYRQDPGLGLRLIYFSYDVKMKEKGDIPEGYSVSREKKERFSLILESASTNQTSMYLCASSLYDRVISPLHFGNGTRLTVT.

This clonotype was seen repeatedly, ten times or more. The chain links TRBV20-1 to TRBJ1-6, with D perhaps TRBD1 (6 bases). The CDR3 totals 15 residues. V lost 6 bases, J lost 0 bases, and 12 bases lay in between. Germline V gene data show CDR1 as DFQATT and CDR2 as SNEGSKA (reference sequence). The CDR3 loop is CSARGRDSYNSPLHF. The CDR3 coding sequence is TGCAGTGCCCGGGGGCGGGACTCCTATAATTCACCCCTCCACTTT.

This clonotype was picked up many times. The V gene is TRBV7-9, the J gene TRBJ2-7, with D perhaps TRBD2 (5 bases). This CDR3 is 14 amino acids long. CDR1 is SEHNR and CDR2 is FQNEAQ in the germline V gene (reference sequence). Trimming took 3 bases from V and 3 from J, leaving 12 bases between them. For the CDR3, the DNA is TGTGCCAGCAGCTTGGTAGCGAACCACTACGAGCAGTACTTC. Translation: CASSLVANHYEQYF.